The T cell receptor (beta chain) under discussion was sequenced for a study of early T cells in non-severe SARS-CoV-2 infection. About the research overall: The authors sequenced bulk RNA from unsorted whole blood, leaving chains unpaired. Study findings and constraints: Using VDJdb, the matching emphasized anti-spike CD8 responses while missing private and CD4 specificities.

As concerns this clonotype: Its antigen is not known.

Unique molecular identifiers (one per individual cDNA molecule) were attached. TCRdb reprocessed the 5' RACE reads with MiXCR, giving one entry per CDR3 protein. The table lists tens of thousands of distinct CDR3 sequences, around 6.5% of them singletons, with approximately 2.6% in the top ten. CDR1 is MNHEY and CDR2 is SVGEGT in the germline V gene. Trimming stripped 7 bases from V and 2 bases from J, with 26 bases between. This CDR3 contains 18 residues. The TCR originated in an adult who was a healthcare worker with PCR-confirmed SARS-CoV-2 infection or an uninfected control (not recorded which). The sample consisted of whole blood, taken at baseline. The chain is built from TRBV6-2 or TRBV6-3 and TRBJ2-5, with D perhaps given as TRBD1 or TRBD2 (5 bases each). CDR3 DNA sequence: TGTGCCAGCACCCCCGGGACGCGAAGGGCCCCGGGACAAGAGACCCAGTACTTC. Residues: CASTPGTRRAPGQETQYF.